This TCR beta chain originates from a study of metastatic and nonmetastatic thyroid tumors. Overall study findings and caveats: Benign nodules were reported to have significantly lower TCR beta diversity than malignant thyroid tumors, in blood and tumor.

In the study's own analysis: The study built a papillary thyroid cancer distant-metastasis classifier from CDR3 differences across clinicopathological groups. TCRdb re-analyzed the PCR reads through MiXCR. These V and J calls rely on TCRdb rather than the paper's analysis. The table shows 60,000 to 85,000 clones, with about 17% occurring only once. The CDR3 extends over 17 amino acids. J lost 7 bases, V lost 0 bases, and 7 bases had no gene match. Per germline, CDR1 SGHRS and CDR2 YFSETQ. No treatment had been given to any patient before thyroid surgery. Ten or more counts support this clone. Its antigen is still unknown.

Input material: blood. This sequence joins TRBV5-1 and TRBJ2-1; 13 positions match TRBD2. This sequence was found in a female donor with papillary thyroid cancer or a benign thyroid nodule (not recorded which). Some clones in this sample may be carry-over from other donors' samples. CDR3 residues: CASSLGGLAGEANEQFF. For the CDR3, the DNA is TGCGCCAGCAGCTTGGGAGGACTAGCGGGAGAGGCAAATGAGCAGTTCTTC.